The 21 T cell receptor beta chains below were found in one sample sequenced in a study of human T cells and chemical hapten exposure. Documented time point: pre-sensitization, week 0. Regarding treatment: therapeutic diphenylcyclopropenone sensitization with weekly scalp DPC. TCRdb recomputed calls from the RACE reads with MiXCR, one row per CDR3 protein. The table lists tens of thousands of distinct CDR3 sequences, approximately 14% of them singletons. The source material was whole blood, sampled in connection with sensitization to the hapten diphenylcyclopropenone (DPC). Source of these receptors: a woman aged 45-59 years with alopecia areata. Some clones in this sample may be carry-over from other donors' samples.

There are a few counts of this clonotype. This chain joins TRBV20-1 and TRBJ2-3; D may be TRBD1 (7 bases). Germline assignment: CDR1 DFQATT and CDR2 SNEGSKA (reference sequence). With 5 bases removed from V and 5 bases from J, the gap between germline ends came to 11 bases. This CDR3 has 12 residues. The CDR3: CSARQGGDTQYF. The CDR3 bases are TGCAGTGCTCGACAGGGAGGAGATACGCAGTATTTT.

This rearrangement joins TRBV4-1 to TRBJ2-1, with 9 bases aligning to TRBD2. The CDR3 extends over 19 amino acids. The junction had 16 bases not matched to a gene; V was cut back by 0 bases and J by 7 bases. Germline V gene data show CDR1 as MGHRA and CDR2 as YSYEKL. The CDR3 coding sequence is TGCGCCAGCAGCCAAGATTTTAATCGGGGGACTAGCATTAGAAATGAGCAGTTCTTC. Translation gives CASSQDFNRGTSIRNEQFF.

This chain links TRBV11-2 with TRBJ2-1; 8 nucleotides agree with TRBD2. The germline V gene encodes CDR1 SGHAT and CDR2 FQNNGV. This CDR3 has 16 amino acids. The V segment lost 2 bases and the J segment 6 bases; nucleotides outside the gene matches: 9. CDR3 bases: TGTGCCAGCAGCTTACTACGCGGGAGGACTCGCAATGAGCAGTTCTTC. Protein sequence: CASSLLRGRTRNEQFF.

The V call is TRBV12-3 or TRBV12-4, the J call TRBJ2-2, with 12 bases fitting TRBD2. The CDR3 is 16 residues long. V lost 4 bases and J lost 5; bases outside the gene matches: 5. CDR3 sequence reads: CASSYTGTSGTGELFF. The CDR3, as DNA: TGTGCCAGCAGTTATACCGGGACTAGCGGGACCGGGGAGCTGTTTTTT.

This clonotype was detected only a few times. This chain joins TRBV29-1 and TRBJ2-7, with D perhaps TRBD1 or TRBD2 (5 bases each). V gave up 6 bases and J gave up 2 bases, with 11 bases separating them. CDR1 and CDR2 from the germline V gene are SQVTM and ANQGSEA. The CDR3 length is 12 residues. As DNA, the CDR3 is TGCAGCGTACAATGGGGGACCTACGAGCAGTACTTC. Protein product: CSVQWGTYEQYF.

CDR3 in DNA: TGTGCCAGCAGTGACGGGGTCAATCAGCCCCAGCATTTT. Residues: CASSDGVNQPQHF. This chain uses TRBV6-5 with TRBJ1-5; D is unresolved. The CDR3 sequence is 13 residues long. The germline V gene has CDR1 MNHEY and CDR2 SVGAGI. Trimming removed 5 bases from V and 3 bases from J, with 8 bases in between.

The chain employs TRBV29-1 and TRBJ1-1; 10 nucleotides line up with TRBD1. V lost 7 bases and J lost 5; bases outside the gene matches: 10. Germline-derived CDR1 and CDR2 are SQVTM and ANQGSEA. The CDR3 loop spans 14 amino acids. The CDR3 bases are TGCAGCGGAAAGACAGGGGGCGAGAGGACTGAAGCTTTCTTT. It translates to CSGKTGGERTEAFF.

Only a few counts were recorded for this clonotype. The chain joins TRBV6-2 or TRBV6-3 to TRBJ2-1, with a possible D match to TRBD2 (6 bases). Trimming took off 4 bases at V and 12 bases at J, with 16 bases between the two ends. This CDR3 is 13 amino acids long. Germline values: CDR1 MNHEY, CDR2 SVGEGT. CDR3 residues: CASSSAGRLTQFF. The CDR3 DNA sequence: TGTGCCAGCAGTTCGGCGGGGAGGTTGACGCAGTTCTTC.

This clonotype has just a few counts. The chain links TRBV29-1 to TRBJ1-4; D is undetermined. The CDR3 contains 11 residues. CDR1 and CDR2 from the germline V gene are SQVTM and ANQGSEA. The V gene lost 6 bases and the J gene lost 2 bases, with 4 bases spanning the gap. The CDR3 here is CSVGTNEKLFF. The CDR3, as DNA: TGCAGCGTCGGGACTAATGAAAAACTGTTTTTT.

The CDR3 here is CASMRNEQYF. CDR3 DNA: TGTGCCAGCATGAGAAACGAGCAGTACTTC. V is TRBV6-1 and J is TRBJ2-7; no reliable D call. There are 10 residues in the CDR3. CDR1 and CDR2 from the germline V gene are MNHNS and SASEGT. The germline V and J ends were trimmed by 7 bases and 5 bases, with 6 bases remaining between them.

This clonotype was observed a few times. The chain joins TRBV7-9 to TRBJ2-1; 7 bases align to TRBD1. Trimming took 3 bases from V and 4 from J; bases not matched to a gene: 6. Germline V lookup: CDR1 SEHNR, CDR2 FQNEAQ (reference sequence). The CDR3 is 15 residues long. The CDR3 spells CASSFEDRIYNEQFF. CDR3 in DNA: TGTGCCAGCAGCTTCGAGGACAGGATATACAATGAGCAGTTCTTC.

This chain uses TRBV28 with TRBJ2-7, with D tentatively TRBD1 (6 bases). Trimming removed 4 bases at V and 4 bases at J, with 8 bases between. This CDR3 is 12 amino acids long. Germline CDR1 and CDR2: MDHEN and SYDVKM. The CDR3 DNA reads as TGTGCCAGCAGTTGGGGGCTATACGAGCAGTACTTC. It translates to CASSWGLYEQYF.

This clonotype was seen repeatedly, ten times or more. The CDR3 sequence is CASSPGGGSFYEQYF. The DNA of the CDR3 is TGTGCCAGCTCACCAGGTGGCGGGAGTTTCTACGAGCAGTACTTC. This rearrangement joins TRBV18 to TRBJ2-7; TRBD2 agrees at 7 bases. Germline assignment: CDR1 KGHSH and CDR2 LQKENI. The CDR3 loop spans 15 amino acids. Trimming removed 2 bases from V and 3 bases from J; junction bases left unmatched: 7.

This clonotype was seen only a few times. The chain couples TRBV18 to TRBJ2-7; TRBD2 is a possible D gene (6 bases). The V end lost 2 bases, the J end lost 0 bases, and 14 bases lay between the germline ends. This CDR3 is built from 16 residues. The germline gives CDR1 KGHSH, CDR2 LQKENI. The CDR3 sequence is CASSPFFGGNSYEQYF. The DNA of the CDR3 is TGTGCCAGCTCACCATTCTTCGGGGGAAACTCCTACGAGCAGTACTTC. Drawing the rest from reference TRBV18 and TRBJ2-7, the complete variable domain is NAGVMQNPRHLVRRRGQEARLRCSPMKGHSHVYWYRQLPEEGLKFMVYLQKENIIDESGMPKERFSAEFPKEGPSILRIQQVVRGDSAAYFCASSPFFGGNSYEQYFGPGTRLTVT.

The gene calls are TRBV5-1 and TRBJ2-7; TRBD2 matches 10 bases. The CDR3 runs to 17 residues. The J segment lost 5 bases and the V segment lost 1 base, leaving 12 bases of the junction unmatched. Germline lookup yields CDR1 SGHRS and CDR2 YFSETQ. The CDR3 protein is CASSLSETSGPGDEQYF. In DNA form, the CDR3 reads TGCGCCAGCAGCTTGTCCGAGACTAGCGGGCCCGGCGACGAGCAGTACTTC.

This clonotype was seen a few times. V usage is TRBV7-2 and J usage is TRBJ2-3; 7 bases match TRBD2. Losses at the gene ends were 1 base for V and 4 bases for J; bases not matched to a gene: 11. Per germline, CDR1 SGHTA and CDR2 FQGNSA. This CDR3 region has 17 residues. The CDR3 sequence: CASSLVWGGVSPDTQYF. Here the CDR3 DNA reads TGTGCCAGCAGCTTAGTTTGGGGAGGGGTTTCGCCAGATACGCAGTATTTT.

This clonotype was seen only a few times. The chain recombines TRBV3-1 with TRBJ2-7, with D unclear. The CDR3 covers 15 residues. The V gene lost 2 bases and the J gene lost 2 bases, with 13 bases spanning the gap. Germline V gene data show CDR1 as LGHDT and CDR2 as YNNKEL (reference sequence). In DNA, the CDR3 is TGTGCCAGCAGCCAATTTCCGATACGGACCTACGAGCAGTACTTC. It translates to CASSQFPIRTYEQYF.

The chain joins TRBV6-6 to TRBJ2-1; 8 nucleotides agree with TRBD2. CDR1 is MNHNY and CDR2 is SVGAGI in the germline V gene (reference sequence). Trimming at V came to 2 bases and at J to 6 bases, leaving 6 bases not matched to a gene. CDR3 length: 15 amino acids. Here the CDR3 DNA reads TGTGCCAGCAGTTACAGCCAGCGGGAGACCAATGAGCAGTTCTTC. This gives the protein CASSYSQRETNEQFF.

This chain links TRBV18 with TRBJ1-6; unclear D gene. The CDR3 sequence is 15 residues long. Germline loops: CDR1 KGHSH, CDR2 LQKENI. V shed 4 bases and J shed 7 bases, with 14 bases lying between them. The CDR3 loop reads CASSQGLLSNSPLHF. Written as DNA, the CDR3 is TGTGCCAGCTCACAAGGACTGCTCAGCAATTCACCCCTCCACTTT.

This clonotype was found a few times. The V gene is TRBV5-1, the J gene TRBJ1-2; D is ambiguous. This CDR3 region has 13 residues. Germline lookup yields CDR1 SGHRS and CDR2 YFSETQ. Deletions cut 0 bases from V and 4 bases from J, with 7 bases between. In nucleotides, the CDR3 is TGCGCCAGCAGCTTGGGGCAAACCTATGGCTACACCTTC. Residues: CASSLGQTYGYTF.

In DNA, the CDR3 is TGTGCCAGCAGCAAGGGGACAGCTGAGACCCAGTACTTC. It translates to CASSKGTAETQYF. This chain links TRBV21-1 with TRBJ2-5; TRBD1, the table's D call, lacks a check against the DNA. TRBV21-1 is marked as a pseudogene. CDR3 length equals 13 residues.